What follows is one T cell receptor beta chain and its context. This entry belongs to a study of blood T cell repertoires in COVID-19. The wider study: Material from acute and convalescent COVID-19 was sourced from the United States, Italy and Spain. In each case, the material was cDNA or gDNA derived from T cells, B-cell-depleted T cells, or PBMCs.

This CDR3 contains 16 residues. Trimming took 0 bases from V and 5 from J, leaving 15 bases between them. Per germline, CDR1 SGDLS and CDR2 YYNGEE. Source study methods: Reference gene primer amplification gave estimated nucleated cell counts. Repertoires were generated with immunoSEQ multiplex PCR, while TCRdb's copy carries only in-frame clones and drops some. Clonal size and the V and J genes are those of that table, whereas D and trimming came from the DNA. The data show 200,000 or so clones, around nine tenths seen once. Sample: peripheral blood. This clonotype was obtained from a man aged 60-69 years with acute or convalescent COVID-19. The genes are TRBV9 and TRBJ2-1; D gene uncertain. CDR3 DNA: TGTGCCAGCAGCGTAGTAAAGTTGGGCAGGAACAATGAGCAGTTCTTC. Its protein product is CASSVVKLGRNNEQFF.